A single sample gave rise to the 9 T cell receptor beta chains below, sequenced in a study of tissue T cells after allogeneic stem cell transplantation. TCRdb's copy holds only in-frame clones and misses some; the assay was immunoSEQ multiplex PCR. Here the sample spans about 6,800 clones, approximately 35% being singletons. Time point reported: mouse harvest day 14 after allogeneic transplant. The graft held 10^6 splenic CD5+ T cells and 10^7 T-cell-depleted bone marrow cells. The sequencing sample was made of skin. These receptors all stem from a female BALB/c mouse given C57BL/6 T cells with graft-versus-host disease after an allogeneic hematopoietic cell transplant.

This clone was observed a few times. Gene names are the mouse ones. The read gets to within 1 residue of the CDR3 end, and the germline J gene fills in the rest. The V gene is TRBV12-2, the J gene TRBJ1-5; TRBD1 matches 7 bases. This CDR3 has 14 residues. Trimming took 1 base from V and 1 from J; bases not matched to a gene: 0. The germline V gene encodes CDR1 SGHLS and CDR2 HYDKME. The CDR3 here is CASSLGQNNQAPLF. CDR3 bases read: TGTGCCAGCTCTCTGGGACAGAACAACCAGGCTCCGCTT.

The sample holds a few counts of this clone. Mouse germline and gene names are used. The read ends 1 residue shy of where the CDR3 ends; the end is completed using the germline J gene. This sequence joins TRBV26 and TRBJ1-1; D gene uncertain. The CDR3 is 13 residues long. Between the trimmed V and J ends, which lost 2 bases and 2 bases, there was a span of 6 bases. In germline, CDR1 is KGHPV, CDR2 FQNQEV (reference sequence). The sequenced CDR3 bases are TGTGCCAGCAGTCTGACCGGTAACACAGAAGTCTTC. As protein: CASSLTGNTEVF. The whole CDR3 reads CASSLTGNTEVFF.

By share, this clone counts as medium-sized. These gene names are mouse names. The same CDR3 is also encoded by other DNA sequences in this sample. The CDR3 protein is CASSLWDSGNTLYF. The sequenced CDR3 bases are TGTGCCAGCAGTCTGTGGGATTCTGGAAATACGCTCTAT. The chain employs TRBV26 and TRBJ1-3, with D uncertain. The observed sequence ends 1 residue before the CDR3 terminus, with the missing tail filled in from the germline J gene. The germline V gene has CDR1 KGHPV and CDR2 FQNQEV (reference sequence). V gave up 1 base and J gave up 0 bases, with 4 bases separating them. The CDR3 has 14 residues.

In the case of this clone: Possible read error: a much larger clone is one base away. The gene symbols are mouse symbols. The DNA ends 1 residue before the CDR3 does, and the rest of the CDR3 is filled in from the germline J gene. The V gene is TRBV26, the J gene TRBJ1-2; D may be TRBD1 (5 bases). Germline lookup yields CDR1 KGHPV and CDR2 FQNQEV (reference sequence). This CDR3 has 13 amino acids. V lost 4 bases and J 0 bases, leaving 6 bases between the germline ends. The DNA read from the CDR3 is TGTGCCAGCAGTCCGACAGCAAACTCCGACTACACC. Its translation: CASSPTANSDYT. The entire CDR3 protein is CASSPTANSDYTF.

This clone has more than one count but fewer than ten. Gene names follow the mouse nomenclature. The read ends 1 residue early relative to the CDR3; the germline J gene fills the gap. The V gene is TRBV12-1, the J gene TRBJ2-7; TRBD2 matches 9 bases. The V segment lost 2 bases and the J segment 0 bases; nucleotides outside the gene matches: 4. The CDR3 is 15 amino acids. The germline gives CDR1 SGHSN, CDR2 HYEKVE. Incomplete CDR3 DNA: TGTGCCAGCTCTCGGACTGGGGCCAGCTCCTATGAACAGTAC. Its translation: CASSRTGASSYEQY. The entire CDR3 is CASSRTGASSYEQYF.

Worth noting for this clone: Gene names are the mouse ones. Read sequence stops 1 residue before the CDR3 end, and the germline J gene provides the missing end. This chain connects TRBV26 to TRBJ2-1; perhaps D is TRBD1 or TRBD2 (5 bases each). CDR3 length: 13 residues. Between the trimmed V and J ends, which lost 6 bases and 1 base, there was a span of 7 bases. Germline V CDR1 and CDR2: KGHPV, FQNQEV (reference sequence). The sequenced CDR3 bases are TGTGCCAGCAGCCGGGACAACTATGCTGAGCAGTTC. It codes for CASSRDNYAEQF. The whole CDR3 region reads CASSRDNYAEQFF. The full variable domain, with the rest looked up from reference TRBV26 and TRBJ2-1, is NSKVIQTPRYLVKGQGQKAKMRCIPEKGHPVVFWYQQNKNNEFKFLINFQNQEVLQQIDMTEKRFSAECPSNSPCSLEIQSSEAGDSALYLCASSRDNYAEQFFGPGTRLTVL.

Comments on this clone: Germline and genes: mouse. The read ends 1 residue early relative to the CDR3; the germline J gene fills the gap. The chain recombines TRBV29 with TRBJ2-1; 10 bases are shared with TRBD1. V dropped 8 bases and J dropped 7; count of bases not matched to a gene: 5. The CDR3 has 13 amino acids. Per germline, CDR1 MSHET and CDR2 SYDVDS. CDR3 residues: CASDRGLGAEQFF. The CDR3 bases that were read are TGTGCTAGCGACAGGGGGCTTGGGGCTGAGCAGTTC.

This clone was found a few times. Genes here carry mouse names. The DNA ends 1 residue before the CDR3 does, and the rest of the CDR3 is filled in from the germline J gene. The chain carries TRBV26 and TRBJ2-7; D is perhaps TRBD1 (6 bases). V was cut by 6 bases and J by 7 bases, with 13 bases left in between. Germline V gives CDR1 KGHPV, CDR2 FQNQEV (reference sequence). This CDR3 has 12 residues. The CDR3 protein is CASSPTGSEQYF. The sequenced CDR3 bases are TGTGCCAGCAGCCCGACAGGATCCGAACAGTAC. The complete variable domain, with remaining parts taken from reference TRBV26 and TRBJ2-7, reads NSKVIQTPRYLVKGQGQKAKMRCIPEKGHPVVFWYQQNKNNEFKFLINFQNQEVLQQIDMTEKRFSAECPSNSPCSLEIQSSEAGDSALYLCASSPTGSEQYFGPGTRLTVL.

The table lists this clone with a few counts. Here the gene names and germline are mouse. The read comes to an end 1 residue before the CDR3 does, leaving the germline J gene to fill in the end. V and J are TRBV3 and TRBJ2-5; 11 bases are shared with TRBD2. CDR1 and CDR2 (germline): SNHLY, FYNGKV (reference sequence). This CDR3 comprises 15 residues. V lost 5 bases, J lost 2 bases, and 3 bases stayed unmatched. Partial CDR3 DNA: TGTGCCAGCAGCCCGGGACTGGGGGCCCAAGACACCCAGTAC. Protein sequence: CASSPGLGAQDTQY. The whole CDR3 region reads CASSPGLGAQDTQYF.